Listed here are 15 T cell receptor beta chains from one sample, sequenced in a study of T cells and Merkel cell carcinoma outcomes. The assay was immunoSEQ multiplex PCR, and TCRdb's table has in-frame clones only and misses some. The sample lists about 2,100 clones; roughly 92% were seen once. The sequenced sample was tumor tissue from Merkel cell carcinoma. The receptors here all came from a human donor with Merkel cell carcinoma.

V gene TRBV6-5 combines with J gene TRBJ1-1; possible D gene TRBD1, 5 bases. Germline CDR1 MNHEY, CDR2 SVGAGI. V lost 6 bases and J 4 bases, leaving 15 bases between the germline ends. This CDR3 spans 14 amino acids. In nucleotides, the CDR3 is TGTGCCAGCAGCCTCCGAAGGCAGGGCACTGAAGCTTTCTTT. Encoded protein: CASSLRRQGTEAFF.

The chain recombines TRBV9 with TRBJ1-3; 7 positions match TRBD1. This CDR3 is built from 15 residues. The junction had 6 bases not matched to a gene; V was cut back by 0 bases and J by 6 bases. In germline, CDR1 is SGDLS, CDR2 YYNGEE. The CDR3 sequence: CASSVASGTENTIYF. The DNA of the CDR3 is TGTGCCAGCAGCGTAGCTTCAGGGACAGAAAACACCATATATTTT.

V gene TRBV15 combines with J gene TRBJ1-5; perhaps TRBD1 as D (5 bases). Germline V gene data show CDR1 as LNHNV and CDR2 as YYDKDF (reference sequence). This CDR3 contains 16 residues. The V end was cut by 0 bases, the J end by 6 bases, with 15 bases between. The CDR3 bases are TGTGCCACCAGCAGAGATCTAACGGGGGGAGGTCAGCCCCAGCATTTT. Its translation is CATSRDLTGGGQPQHF.

V gene TRBV7-9 combines with J gene TRBJ2-2, with D unresolved. The germline CDR1 and CDR2 sequences are SEHNR and FQNEAQ (reference sequence). The CDR3 is 15 residues long. V lost 2 bases, J lost 5 bases, and 12 bases lay in between. CDR3 region: CASSLFRSWTGELFF. CDR3 in DNA: TGTGCCAGCAGCTTATTCAGGTCGTGGACCGGGGAGCTGTTTTTT.

V and J are TRBV6-5 and TRBJ2-5; 8 bases fit TRBD1. The V and J ends lost 6 bases and 5 bases, in that order; junction bases with no gene match: 8. Germline assignment: CDR1 MNHEY and CDR2 SVGAGI. The CDR3 runs 14 residues. The CDR3 spells CASREHGQGETQYF. DNA of the CDR3: TGTGCCAGCAGGGAGCACGGACAGGGCGAGACCCAGTACTTC.

In DNA form, the CDR3 reads TGCGCCATCCCGGGACAGGGCATAAAGGGGCAGTACTTC. Translation: CAIPGQGIKGQYF. The chain is built from TRBV23-1 and TRBJ2-7; 9 nucleotides agree with TRBD1. Being an ORF, TRBV23-1 has a function that is uncertain. The CDR3 loop spans 13 amino acids. With 10 bases clipped from V and 9 bases from J, the junction kept 13 bases outside the gene matches.

The chain recombines TRBV5-1 with TRBJ2-5, with D unclear. This CDR3 spans 13 amino acids. V shed 0 bases and J shed 1 base, with 4 bases lying between them. CDR1 and CDR2 from the germline V gene are SGHRS and YFSETQ. The CDR3 DNA is TGCGCCAGCAGCTTGGTAGGCCAAGAGACCCAGTACTTC. This translates into CASSLVGQETQYF.

The chain recombines TRBV14 with TRBJ2-5, with 8 bases aligning to TRBD1. V lost 1 base, J lost 5 bases, and 6 bases stayed unmatched. The CDR3 contains 15 residues. In germline, CDR1 is SGHDN, CDR2 FVKESK. CDR3 bases: TGTGCCAGCAGCCAAGGGACAGGGACTTTTGAGACCCAGTACTTC. This codes for CASSQGTGTFETQYF.

The chain is built from TRBV2 and TRBJ2-3; 7 bases are shared with TRBD1. The length of the CDR3 is 14 residues. Germline V gene data show CDR1 as SNHLY and CDR2 as FYNNEI. With V trimmed by 7 bases and J by 0 bases, 4 bases remained unmatched. The CDR3 sequence is CASNRGGSTDTQYF. In nucleotides, the CDR3 is TGTGCCAGCAACCGAGGGGGCAGCACAGATACGCAGTATTTT.

The genes are TRBV2 and TRBJ2-5; D remains unclear. The CDR3 spans 12 residues. The germline V and J ends were trimmed by 6 bases and 1 base, with 6 bases remaining between them. The germline V gene encodes CDR1 SNHLY and CDR2 FYNNEI. The CDR3 DNA follows: TGTGCCAGCAGAAGAGCCCAAGAGACCCAGTACTTC. Translation gives CASRRAQETQYF.

The chain carries TRBV29-1 and TRBJ1-3; D not certain. CDR1 SQVTM and CDR2 ANQGSEA come from the germline V gene. The CDR3 totals 13 residues. The ends were cut back, 3 bases at V and 3 bases at J, with 9 bases in the middle. DNA of the CDR3: TGCAGCGTTGAGGGAGGGTATGGAAACACCATATATTTT. Its translation is CSVEGGYGNTIYF.

This clone has only one observation. In DNA form, the CDR3 reads TGCACCAGCAGCCACCAGGGGTTAGCCAAAAACATTCAGTACTTC. Translated: CTSSHQGLAKNIQYF. The V gene is TRBV1, the J gene TRBJ2-4; the table names TRBD1, a call not compared with the DNA. TRBV1 is marked as a pseudogene. The CDR3 covers 15 residues.

The gene calls are TRBV7-6 and TRBJ2-1; possibly TRBD1 for D (6 bases). The germline V gene encodes CDR1 SGHVS and CDR2 FNYEAQ. Trimming cost V 4 bases and J 10 bases, with 11 bases left between them. The CDR3 sequence is 12 residues long. The CDR3 protein is CASSSLGGEQFF. In nucleotides, the CDR3 is TGTGCCAGCAGCTCGCTAGGGGGAGAGCAGTTCTTC.

The chain combines TRBV20-1 with TRBJ2-7; D possibly corresponds to TRBD2 (5 bases). The CDR3 consists of 10 residues. In germline, CDR1 is DFQATT, CDR2 SNEGSKA (reference sequence). Deletions cut 7 bases from V and 7 bases from J, with 11 bases between. The CDR3 protein is CSVRDREQYF. The CDR3 region has the DNA TGCAGTGTACGGGATCGGGAGCAGTACTTC.

This clone occurred once. V gene TRBV7-6 combines with J gene TRBJ1-6; possibly TRBD1 for D (5 bases). CDR3 length: 13 amino acids. Germline values: CDR1 SGHVS, CDR2 FNYEAQ. V gave up 8 bases and J gave up 7 bases, with 12 bases separating them. CDR3 loop: CASRFRANSPLHF. DNA for the CDR3: TGTGCCAGCCGTTTCAGGGCGAATTCACCCCTCCACTTT.